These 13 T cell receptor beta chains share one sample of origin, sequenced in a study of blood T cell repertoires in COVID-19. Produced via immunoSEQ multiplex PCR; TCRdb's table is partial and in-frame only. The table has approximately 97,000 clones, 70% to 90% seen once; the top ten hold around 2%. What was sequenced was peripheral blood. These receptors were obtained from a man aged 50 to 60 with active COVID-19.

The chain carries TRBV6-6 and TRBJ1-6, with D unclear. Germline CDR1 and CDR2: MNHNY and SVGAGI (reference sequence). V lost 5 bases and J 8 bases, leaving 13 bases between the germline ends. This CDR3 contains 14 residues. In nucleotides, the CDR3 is TGTGCCAGCAGTAGCCAGGCTTTTGATTCACCCCTCCACTTT. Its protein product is CASSSQAFDSPLHF.

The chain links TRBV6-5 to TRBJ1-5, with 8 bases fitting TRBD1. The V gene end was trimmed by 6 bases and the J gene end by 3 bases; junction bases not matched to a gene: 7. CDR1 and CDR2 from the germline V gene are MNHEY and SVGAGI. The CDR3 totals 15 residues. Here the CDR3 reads CASRTSTGANQPQHF. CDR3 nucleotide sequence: TGTGCCAGCAGAACCTCGACAGGGGCCAATCAGCCCCAGCATTTT.

CDR3 sequence: CASSYPEARTEAFF. DNA for the CDR3: TGTGCCAGCAGTTACCCGGAGGCGCGGACTGAAGCTTTCTTT. This chain uses TRBV6-2 or TRBV6-3 with TRBJ1-1; D gene uncertain. The CDR3 has 14 amino acids. Germline values: CDR1 MNHEY, CDR2 SVGEGT. The V and J ends lost 2 bases and 5 bases respectively, with 12 bases between them.

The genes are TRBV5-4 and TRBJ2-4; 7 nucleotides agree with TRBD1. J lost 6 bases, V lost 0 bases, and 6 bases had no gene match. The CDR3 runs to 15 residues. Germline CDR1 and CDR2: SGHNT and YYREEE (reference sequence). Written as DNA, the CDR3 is TGTGCCAGCAGCTTGGAAAAGGGGGCAACAAACATTCAGTACTTC. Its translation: CASSLEKGATNIQYF.

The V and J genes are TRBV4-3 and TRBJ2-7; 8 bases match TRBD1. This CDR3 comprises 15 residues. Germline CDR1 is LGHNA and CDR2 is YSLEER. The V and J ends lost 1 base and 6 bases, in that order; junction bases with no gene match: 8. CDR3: CASSQGQTGVGEQYF. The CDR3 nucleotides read TGCGCCAGCAGCCAAGGACAGACAGGGGTGGGCGAGCAGTACTTC.

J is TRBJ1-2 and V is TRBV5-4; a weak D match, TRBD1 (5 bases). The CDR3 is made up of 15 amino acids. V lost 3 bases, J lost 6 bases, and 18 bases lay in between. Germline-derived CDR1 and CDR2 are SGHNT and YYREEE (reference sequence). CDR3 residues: CASSSYGVRANGYTF. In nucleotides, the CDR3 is TGTGCCAGCAGCTCCTACGGAGTCAGGGCTAATGGCTACACCTTC.

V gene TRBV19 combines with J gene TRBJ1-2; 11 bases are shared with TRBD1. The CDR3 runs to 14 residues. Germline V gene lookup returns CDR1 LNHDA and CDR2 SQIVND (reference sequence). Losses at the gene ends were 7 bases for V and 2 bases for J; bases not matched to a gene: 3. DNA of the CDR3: TGTGCCAGTATCCGGACAGGGGGCAACTATGGCTACACCTTC. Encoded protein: CASIRTGGNYGYTF.

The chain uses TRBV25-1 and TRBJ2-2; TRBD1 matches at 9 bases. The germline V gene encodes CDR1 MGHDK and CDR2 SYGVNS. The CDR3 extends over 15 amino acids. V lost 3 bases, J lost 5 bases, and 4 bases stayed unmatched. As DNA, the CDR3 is TGTGCCAGCAGTGAGCGGGACAGGGTTACCGGGGAGCTGTTTTTT. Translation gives CASSERDRVTGELFF.

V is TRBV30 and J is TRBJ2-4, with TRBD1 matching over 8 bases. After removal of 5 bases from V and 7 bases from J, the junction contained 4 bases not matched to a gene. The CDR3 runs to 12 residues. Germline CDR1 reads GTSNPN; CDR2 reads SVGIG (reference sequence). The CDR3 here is CAWETGDNIQYF. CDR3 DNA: TGTGCCTGGGAGACAGGGGACAACATTCAGTACTTC. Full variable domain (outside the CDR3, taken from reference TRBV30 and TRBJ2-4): SQTIHQWPATLVQPVGSPLSLECTVEGTSNPNLYWYRQAAGRGLQLLFYSVGIGQISSEVPQNLSASRPQDRQFILSSKKLLLSDSGFYLCAWETGDNIQYFGAGTRLSVL.

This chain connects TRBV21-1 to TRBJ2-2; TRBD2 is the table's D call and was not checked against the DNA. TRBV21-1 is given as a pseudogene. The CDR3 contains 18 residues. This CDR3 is CASSKDVDSGSNTGELFF. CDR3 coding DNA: TGTGCCAGCAGCAAAGATGTTGATAGCGGGTCTAACACCGGGGAGCTGTTTTTT.

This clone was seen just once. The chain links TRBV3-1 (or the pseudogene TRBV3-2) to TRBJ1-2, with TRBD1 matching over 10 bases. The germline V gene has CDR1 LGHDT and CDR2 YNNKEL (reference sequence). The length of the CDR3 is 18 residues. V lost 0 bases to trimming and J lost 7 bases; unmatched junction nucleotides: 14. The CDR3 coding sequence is TGTGCCAGCAGCCAAGATTTCGAGACAGGGGGCGGTAAAACTGGCTACACCTTC. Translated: CASSQDFETGGGKTGYTF.

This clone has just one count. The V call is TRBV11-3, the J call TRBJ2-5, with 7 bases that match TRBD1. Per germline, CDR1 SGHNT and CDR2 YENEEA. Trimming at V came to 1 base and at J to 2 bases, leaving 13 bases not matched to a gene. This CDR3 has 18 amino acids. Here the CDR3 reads CASSLGLRDSDKQETQYF. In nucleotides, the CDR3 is TGTGCCAGCAGCTTAGGCCTCCGGGACAGTGACAAACAAGAGACCCAGTACTTC.

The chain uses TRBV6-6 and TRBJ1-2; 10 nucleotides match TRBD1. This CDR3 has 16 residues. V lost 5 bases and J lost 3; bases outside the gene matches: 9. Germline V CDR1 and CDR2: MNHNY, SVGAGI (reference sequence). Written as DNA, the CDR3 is TGTGCCAGCAGTCCCTGGGGGGGACAGGGGTACTATGGCTACACCTTC. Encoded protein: CASSPWGGQGYYGYTF.